This record looks at one T cell receptor beta chain sequence and its context. Its target is not known. The data were taken from a study of OX40 agonist ivuxolimab in advanced cancers. Study-wide points: Clonal expansion was seen in CD4+ and CD8+ blood T cells by week 6 at 0.1 to 3.0 mg/kg. In CD8+ T cells, expanded clones were on average more numerous than in CD4+.

TCRdb keeps only in-frame clones here, not all; method: immunoSEQ multiplex PCR. The sample holds approximately 98,000 clones, under 85% seen once. V lost 5 bases, J lost 3 bases, and 8 bases lay in between. CDR3 size: 12 residues. Germline V gene lookup returns CDR1 SGHVS and CDR2 FNYEAQ. This specimen was CD4+ or CD8+ T cells sorted from blood, taken in a trial of the OX40 agonist ivuxolimab. This TCR derives from an adult with an advanced solid tumor such as melanoma, head and neck, liver or kidney cancer. The V gene is TRBV7-6, the J gene TRBJ2-7; maybe TRBD2 (6 bases). CDR3 amino acids: CASSGRDYEQYF. In DNA, the CDR3 is TGTGCCAGCAGCGGGCGGGACTACGAGCAGTACTTC.